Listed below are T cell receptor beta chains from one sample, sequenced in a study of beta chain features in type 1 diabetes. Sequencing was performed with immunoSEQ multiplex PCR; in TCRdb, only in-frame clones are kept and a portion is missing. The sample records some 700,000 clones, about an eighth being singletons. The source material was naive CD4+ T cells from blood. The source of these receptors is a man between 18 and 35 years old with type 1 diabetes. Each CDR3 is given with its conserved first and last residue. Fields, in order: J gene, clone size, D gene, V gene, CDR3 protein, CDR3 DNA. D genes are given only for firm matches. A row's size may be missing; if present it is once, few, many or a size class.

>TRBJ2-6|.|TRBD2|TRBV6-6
CASTRLADSGANVLTF
TGTGCCAGCACGCGACTAGCGGACTCTGGGGCCAACGTCCTGACTTTC
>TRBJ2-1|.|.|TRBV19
CASTQGYPYNEQFF
TGTGCCAGTACCCAGGGTTATCCCTACAATGAGCAGTTCTTC
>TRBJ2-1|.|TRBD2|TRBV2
CASSRTSGGTFEQFF
TGTGCCAGCAGTAGGACTAGCGGGGGGACTTTTGAGCAGTTCTTC
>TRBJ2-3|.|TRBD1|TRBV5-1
CASSSPTGADTQYF
TGCGCCAGCAGCAGTCCTACAGGGGCAGATACGCAGTATTTT
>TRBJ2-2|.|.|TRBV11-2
CASSFSGRGITKGELFF
TGTGCCAGCAGCTTTTCTGGCAGGGGCATCACCAAGGGGGAGCTGTTTTTT
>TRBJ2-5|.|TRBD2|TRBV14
CASRYSGGAVTQYF
TGTGCCAGCAGATATAGCGGGGGGGCCGTGACCCAGTACTTC
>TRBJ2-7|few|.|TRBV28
CASNLHDEQYF
TGTGCCAGCAACCTCCACGACGAGCAGTACTTC
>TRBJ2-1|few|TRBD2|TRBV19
CASIWSGGEYNEQFF
TGTGCCAGCATCTGGAGCGGGGGGGAATACAATGAGCAGTTCTTC
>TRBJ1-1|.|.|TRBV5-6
CASSTIRGSGLNTEAFF
TGTGCCAGCAGCACAATCCGGGGCAGCGGTCTGAACACTGAAGCTTTCTTT
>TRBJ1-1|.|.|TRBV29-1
CSARPDTANTEAFF
TGCAGCGCCCGTCCGGACACGGCGAACACTGAAGCTTTCTTT
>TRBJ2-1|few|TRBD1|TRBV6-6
CASSRPGQGPRQFF
TGTGCCAGCAGTCGCCCGGGACAGGGGCCGCGGCAGTTCTTC
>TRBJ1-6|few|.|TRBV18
CASSPRRGADSPLHF
TGTGCCAGCTCACCACGGCGGGGGGCGGATTCACCCCTCCACTTT
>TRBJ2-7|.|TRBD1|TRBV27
CASSSTTGGEQYF
TGTGCCAGCAGTTCGACGACAGGGGGCGAGCAGTACTTC
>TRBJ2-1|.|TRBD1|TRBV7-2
CASSLRGDRVRNEQFF
TGTGCCAGCAGCCTACGCGGGGACAGGGTTCGGAATGAGCAGTTCTTC
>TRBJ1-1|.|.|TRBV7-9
CASSPPAMNTEAFF
TGTGCCAGCAGCCCTCCCGCAATGAACACTGAAGCTTTCTTT
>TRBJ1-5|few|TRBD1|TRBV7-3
CASSLDRDQPQHF
TGTGCCAGCAGCTTAGACAGGGATCAGCCCCAGCATTTT
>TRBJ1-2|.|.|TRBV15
CATSRVNAGSGYTF
TGTGCCACCAGCAGAGTTAATGCAGGGAGTGGCTACACCTTC
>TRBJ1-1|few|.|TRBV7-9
CASSLQGTTEAFF
TGTGCCAGCAGCTTACAGGGGACGACTGAAGCTTTCTTT
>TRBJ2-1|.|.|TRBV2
CASSVGGEGYNEQFF
TGTGCCAGCAGTGTTGGTGGGGAAGGGTACAATGAGCAGTTCTTC
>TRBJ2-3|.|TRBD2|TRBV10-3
CASSGETDTQYF
TGTGCCTCAAGCGGGGAAACAGATACGCAGTATTTT
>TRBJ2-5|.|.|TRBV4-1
CASQETQYF
TGCGCCAGCCAAGAGACCCAGTACTTC
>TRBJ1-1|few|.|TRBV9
CASSPHLGVNTEAFF
TGTGCCAGCAGCCCCCACCTCGGAGTGAACACTGAAGCTTTCTTT
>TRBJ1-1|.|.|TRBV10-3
CATKKVQDMNTEAFF
TGTGCCACCAAAAAGGTACAGGACATGAACACTGAAGCTTTCTTT
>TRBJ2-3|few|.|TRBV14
CASSLGAGDITDTQYF
TGTGCCAGCAGCCTTGGAGCGGGCGACATCACAGATACGCAGTATTTT
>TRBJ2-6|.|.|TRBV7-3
CASSPGHSSTGANVLTF
TGTGCCAGCAGTCCGGGCCACAGCTCCACGGGGGCCAACGTCCTGACTTTC
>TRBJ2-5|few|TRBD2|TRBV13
CASSVRLAGGLPKETQYF
TGTGCCAGCAGCGTACGACTAGCGGGGGGCCTACCTAAAGAGACCCAGTACTTC
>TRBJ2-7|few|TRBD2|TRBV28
CASRDYNYEQYF
TGTGCCTCTCGGGACTACAACTACGAGCAGTACTTC
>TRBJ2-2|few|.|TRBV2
CASSYHTGELFF
TGTGCCAGCAGTTATCACACCGGGGAGCTGTTTTTT
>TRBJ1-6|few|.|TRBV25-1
CASNPTGRGDSPLHF
TGTGCCAGCAACCCAACGGGGAGGGGCGATTCACCCCTCCACTTT
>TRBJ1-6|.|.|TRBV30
CAWSDVQGWNSPLHF
TGTGCCTGGAGTGACGTACAGGGCTGGAATTCACCCCTCCACTTT
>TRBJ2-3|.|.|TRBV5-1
CASKDSSGTDTQYF
TGCGCCAGCAAGGACTCCTCGGGCACAGATACGCAGTATTTT
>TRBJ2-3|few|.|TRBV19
CASSTQGIDTQYF
TGTGCCAGTAGTACGCAGGGAATAGATACGCAGTATTTT
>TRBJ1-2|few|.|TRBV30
CAAEGASYGYTF
TGTGCGGCCGAAGGGGCCAGCTATGGCTACACCTTC
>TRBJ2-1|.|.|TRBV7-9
CASSSGQLGDEQFF
TGTGCCAGCAGCTCGGGACAACTGGGGGATGAGCAGTTCTTC
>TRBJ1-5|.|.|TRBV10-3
CAIGGGNQPQHF
TGTGCCATCGGCGGCGGGAATCAGCCCCAGCATTTT
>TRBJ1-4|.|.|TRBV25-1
CASSDPRTATNEKLFF
TGTGCCAGCAGTGACCCCCGGACGGCAACTAATGAAAAACTGTTTTTT
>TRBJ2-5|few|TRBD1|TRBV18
CASSQWTGGETQYF
TGTGCCAGCTCTCAATGGACAGGAGGAGAGACCCAGTACTTC